The clone carrying this TCR beta chain was seen ten or more times. What it binds is not known. The record originates from a study of T cell repertoires in cytomegalovirus infection. Study results and caveats: Carriage of CMV together with the relevant HLA was identifiable through cumulative public TCR beta family frequency.

Per germline, CDR1 SGHTA and CDR2 FQGNSA. The CDR3 covers 14 residues. Deletions cut 1 base from V and 4 bases from J, with 9 bases between. MiXCR was run by TCRdb on the reads, yielding one entry per CDR3 protein. This sample has more than 90,000 distinct CDR3 sequences, with roughly a tenth found just once. V and J are TRBV7-2 and TRBJ2-3, with D perhaps given as TRBD1 or TRBD2 (5 bases each). The receptor's source is a human donor in good health (CMV status not recorded). Some clones in this sample may be carry-over from other donors' samples. Source material: PBMCs, sequenced either directly or after in vitro stimulation (not recorded which). The CDR3 loop reads CASSLVRGADTQYF. Written as DNA, the CDR3 is TGTGCCAGCAGCTTAGTCCGAGGGGCAGATACGCAGTATTTT.